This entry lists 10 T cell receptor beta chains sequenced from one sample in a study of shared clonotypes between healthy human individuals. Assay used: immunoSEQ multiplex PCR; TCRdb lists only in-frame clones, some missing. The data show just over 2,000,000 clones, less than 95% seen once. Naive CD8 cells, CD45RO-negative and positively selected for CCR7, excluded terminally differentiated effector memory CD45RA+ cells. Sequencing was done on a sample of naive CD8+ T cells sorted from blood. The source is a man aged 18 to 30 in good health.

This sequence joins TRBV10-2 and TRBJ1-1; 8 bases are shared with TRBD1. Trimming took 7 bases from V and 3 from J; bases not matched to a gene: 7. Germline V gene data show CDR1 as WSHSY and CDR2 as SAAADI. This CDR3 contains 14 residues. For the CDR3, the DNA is TGCGCCAGCACGGGACAGGAGGAGGACACTGAAGCTTTCTTT. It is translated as CASTGQEEDTEAFF.

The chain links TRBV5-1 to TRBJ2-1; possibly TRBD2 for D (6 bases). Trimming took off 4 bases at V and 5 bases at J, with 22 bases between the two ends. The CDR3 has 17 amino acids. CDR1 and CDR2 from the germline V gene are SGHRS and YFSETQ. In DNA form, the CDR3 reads TGCGCCAGCAGCCCGGGGGTATGGGGAGTAGGACACAATGAGCAGTTCTTC. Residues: CASSPGVWGVGHNEQFF.

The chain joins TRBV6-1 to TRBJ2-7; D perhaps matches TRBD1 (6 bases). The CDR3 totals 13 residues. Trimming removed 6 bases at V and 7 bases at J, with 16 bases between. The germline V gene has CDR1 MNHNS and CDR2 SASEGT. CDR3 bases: TGTGCCAGCAGACTGAGGGGGACGGGGGAGCAGTACTTC. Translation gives CASRLRGTGEQYF.

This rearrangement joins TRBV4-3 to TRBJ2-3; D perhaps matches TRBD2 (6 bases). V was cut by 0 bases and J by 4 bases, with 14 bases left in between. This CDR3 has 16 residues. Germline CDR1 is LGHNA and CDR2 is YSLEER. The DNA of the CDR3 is TGCGCCAGCAGCCAAGAGGGAGGATTCCCTCCAGATACGCAGTATTTT. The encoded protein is CASSQEGGFPPDTQYF.

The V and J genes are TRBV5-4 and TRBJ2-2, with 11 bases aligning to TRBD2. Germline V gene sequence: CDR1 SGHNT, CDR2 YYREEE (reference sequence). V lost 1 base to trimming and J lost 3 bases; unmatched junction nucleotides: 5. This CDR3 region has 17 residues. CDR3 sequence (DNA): TGTGCCAGCAGCTTGAGGCTAGCGGGGGGAGACACCGGGGAGCTGTTTTTT. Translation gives CASSLRLAGGDTGELFF.

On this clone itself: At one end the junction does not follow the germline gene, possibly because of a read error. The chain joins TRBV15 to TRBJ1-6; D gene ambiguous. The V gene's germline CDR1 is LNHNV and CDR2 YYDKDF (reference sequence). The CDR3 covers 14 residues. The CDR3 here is CTTSMQSGNSPLHF. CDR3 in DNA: TGTACCACCAGCATGCAGAGTGGCAATTCACCCCTCCACTTT.

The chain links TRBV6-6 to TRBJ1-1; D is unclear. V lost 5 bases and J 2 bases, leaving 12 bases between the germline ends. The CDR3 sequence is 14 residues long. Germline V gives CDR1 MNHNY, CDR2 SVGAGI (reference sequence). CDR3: CASSPYGPNTEAFF. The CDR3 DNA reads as TGTGCCAGCAGTCCATATGGACCTAACACTGAAGCTTTCTTT.

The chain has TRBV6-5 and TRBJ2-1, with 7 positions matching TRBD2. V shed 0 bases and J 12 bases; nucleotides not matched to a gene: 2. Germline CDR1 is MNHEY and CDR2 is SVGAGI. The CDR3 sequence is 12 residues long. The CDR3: CASSYSGGWQFF. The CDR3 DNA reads TGTGCCAGCAGTTACTCGGGGGGGTGGCAGTTCTTC.

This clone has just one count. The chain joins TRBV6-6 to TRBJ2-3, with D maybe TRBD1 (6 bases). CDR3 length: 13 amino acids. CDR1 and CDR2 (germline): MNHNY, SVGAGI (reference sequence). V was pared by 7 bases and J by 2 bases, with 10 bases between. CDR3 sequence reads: CASKGDDTDTQYF. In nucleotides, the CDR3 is TGTGCCAGCAAGGGGGACGACACAGATACGCAGTATTTT.

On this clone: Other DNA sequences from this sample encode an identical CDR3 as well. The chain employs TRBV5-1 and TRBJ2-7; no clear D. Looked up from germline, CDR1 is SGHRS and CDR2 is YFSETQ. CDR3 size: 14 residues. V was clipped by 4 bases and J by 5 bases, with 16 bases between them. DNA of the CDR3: TGCGCCAGCAGCCTAGACCGCGGTCCCGACGAGCAGTACTTC. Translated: CASSLDRGPDEQYF.